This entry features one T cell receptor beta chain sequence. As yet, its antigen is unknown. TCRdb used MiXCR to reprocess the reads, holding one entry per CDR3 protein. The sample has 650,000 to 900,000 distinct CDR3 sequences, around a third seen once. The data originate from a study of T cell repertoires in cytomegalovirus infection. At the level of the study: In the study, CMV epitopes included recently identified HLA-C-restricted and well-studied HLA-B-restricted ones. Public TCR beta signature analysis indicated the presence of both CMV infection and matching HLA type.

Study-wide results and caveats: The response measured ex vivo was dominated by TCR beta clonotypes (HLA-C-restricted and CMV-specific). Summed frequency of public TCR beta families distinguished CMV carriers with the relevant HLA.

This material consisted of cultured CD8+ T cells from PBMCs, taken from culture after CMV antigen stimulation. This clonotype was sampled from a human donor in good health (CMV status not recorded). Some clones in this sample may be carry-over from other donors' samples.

In nucleotides, the CDR3 is TGTGCCAGCAGCCTCAACTTGGGAGCGGGGGAAGACAATGAGCAGTTCTTC. Translated: CASSLNLGAGEDNEQFF. V gene TRBV6-2 or TRBV6-3 combines with J gene TRBJ2-1; 8 bases are a match to TRBD2. The junction had 15 bases not matched to a gene; V was cut back by 6 bases and J by 5 bases. Germline V gives CDR1 MNHEY, CDR2 SVGEGT. CDR3 length equals 17 residues.